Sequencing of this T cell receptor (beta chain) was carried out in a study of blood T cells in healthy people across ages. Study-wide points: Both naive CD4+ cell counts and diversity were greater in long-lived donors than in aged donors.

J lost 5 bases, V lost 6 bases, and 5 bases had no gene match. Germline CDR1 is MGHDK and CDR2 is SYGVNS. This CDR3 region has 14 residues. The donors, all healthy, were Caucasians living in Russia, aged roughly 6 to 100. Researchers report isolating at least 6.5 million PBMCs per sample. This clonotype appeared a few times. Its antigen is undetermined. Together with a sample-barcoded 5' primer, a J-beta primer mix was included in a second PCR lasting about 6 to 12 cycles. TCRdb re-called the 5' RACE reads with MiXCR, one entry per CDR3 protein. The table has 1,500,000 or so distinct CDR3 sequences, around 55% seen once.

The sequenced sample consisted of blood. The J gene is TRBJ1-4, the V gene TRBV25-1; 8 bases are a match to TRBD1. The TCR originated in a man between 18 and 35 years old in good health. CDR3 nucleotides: TGTGCCAGCAGCGCGGACAGGGTAAATGAAAAACTGTTTTTT. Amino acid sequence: CASSADRVNEKLFF.